The sequence of this TCR beta chain was determined in a study of T cell responses to AZD1222 COVID-19 vaccine. Germline V gives CDR1 SGHNT, CDR2 YYREEE (reference sequence). V was cut by 4 bases and J by 3 bases, with 16 bases left in between. This CDR3 has 15 residues. Clones were read by immunoSEQ multiplex PCR, and TCRdb kept only the in-frame ones, dropping some. The sample includes approximately 110,000 clones, about nine tenths seen only once; the top ten take roughly 5%. The gene calls are TRBV5-4 and TRBJ2-5; D tentatively reads TRBD1 or TRBD2 (7 bases each). The sequencing here drew on peripheral blood, taken on day 0 of AZD1222 vaccination. The receptor was isolated from an adult in good health. The CDR3 coding sequence is TGTGCCAGCAGCCCTCCAGCGGGACAGAAAGAGACCCAGTACTTC. Its protein product is CASSPPAGQKETQYF.